This T cell receptor beta chain was observed in a study of blood T cell repertoires in COVID-19. Turning to the study itself: The United States, Italy and Spain provided the acute and convalescent COVID-19 samples. From T cells, B-cell-depleted T cells, or PBMCs came the material, which was cDNA or gDNA.

Regarding this clone: At one of its ends the junction is not consistent with the germline gene, which may arise from a read error.

The CDR3 length is 13 residues. Germline V lookup: CDR1 MDHEN, CDR2 SYDVKM. Per the study methods: Using reference gene primer amplification, nucleated cell counts were estimated. Here immunoSEQ multiplex PCR was the method, and the copy in TCRdb shows in-frame clones only, minus some. The D gene and trimming were derived from the DNA, and the V and J assignments and clone size from that table. The sample includes roughly 130,000 clones, just under 85% seen only once; the top ten take roughly 15%. This chain uses TRBV28 with TRBJ1-1, with a tentative D call TRBD1 (6 bases). The TCR was taken from a woman aged 45-65 years with acute or convalescent COVID-19. The sample taken for sequencing was peripheral blood. CDR3 residues: CASSLHRDTEAFF. The CDR3, as DNA: TGTGCCAGCAGTTTACACAGGGACACGGAAGCTTTCTTT. Complete variable domain (other parts from reference TRBV28 and TRBJ1-1): DVKVTQSSRYLVKRTGEKVFLECVQDMDHENMFWYRQDPGLGLRLIYFSYDVKMKEKGDIPEGYSVSREKKERFSLILESASTNQTSMYLCASSLHRDTEAFFGQGTRLTVV.